Reported below is one T cell receptor beta chain. Deletions cut 4 bases from V and 6 bases from J, with 11 bases between. The CDR3 loop spans 13 amino acids. Germline V gene data show CDR1 as MGHDK and CDR2 as SYGVNS. These data belong to a study of blood T cell repertoires in COVID-19. Study in general: Acute and convalescent COVID-19 samples came from the United States, Italy and Spain. Sources were T cells, B-cell-depleted T cells, or PBMCs; the material itself was cDNA or gDNA.

How the authors handled the data: From reference gene primer amplification, estimates of nucleated cell counts were derived. Sequencing used immunoSEQ multiplex PCR; TCRdb keeps in-frame clones, though not all of them. From that table come the V and J calls and clone size; the DNA was used to work out D and trimming. Of about 210,000 clones listed, roughly four fifths were seen once; the top ten hold roughly 12%. The chain combines TRBV25-1 with TRBJ2-3; no definite D call. The TCR comes from a woman in her thirties or forties with acute or convalescent COVID-19. Sequencing was carried out using peripheral blood. DNA of the CDR3: TGTGCCAGCAGTGGAGCCGGAGTGGATACGCAGTATTTT. Protein product: CASSGAGVDTQYF.